The source of this TCR beta chain is a study of PD-L1 blockade in urothelial cancer. The time point is: pretreatment peripheral blood. The trim removed 5 bases at V and 5 bases at J, leaving 7 bases unmatched. The CDR3 is 14 amino acids. Looked up from germline, CDR1 is SEHNR and CDR2 is FQNEAQ (reference sequence). Measured with immunoSEQ multiplex PCR; TCRdb has only the in-frame clones, and not every one. The sample has about 63,000 clones; around 81% are singletons. The receptor's source is a man aged 65 to 85 with urothelial cancer. The sequencing here drew on PBMCs, taken around atezolizumab (anti-PD-L1) treatment. V is TRBV7-9 and J is TRBJ2-5, with 8 bases that match TRBD2. The CDR3, as DNA: TGTGCCAGCAGCCCTCGGGGGGGCCGGGAGACCCAGTACTTC. This translates into CASSPRGGRETQYF.